The sample holds many counts of the clone carrying this T cell receptor (beta chain). Its antigen is unidentified. This entry belongs to a study of post-analysis software for immune sequencing data. With 2 bases removed from V and 5 bases from J, the gap between germline ends came to 12 bases. This CDR3 spans 14 amino acids. Germline CDR1 is SEHNR and CDR2 is FQNEAQ (reference sequence). Presence of unique molecular identifiers characterized the TCR beta cDNA libraries. TCRdb processed the PCR reads anew with MiXCR; each CDR3 protein has one entry. The data contain 250,000 to 300,000 distinct CDR3 sequences, roughly a third of them singletons. Points from the study as a whole: For normalized Chao1 diversity, multiple sclerosis patients scored significantly lower than controls did. With TRBV5-6, TRBV5-1 and TRBV20-1 included, five TRBV segments were more frequent in patients than in controls. Batch-mates among the samples co-clustered strongly by F measure.

The sample comprised blood. The origin of this receptor is a girl aged 10 to 17 with multiple sclerosis. The chain has TRBV7-9 and TRBJ1-2; no definite D call. Here the CDR3 reads CASSLLGIGYGYTF. The CDR3 nucleotides read TGTGCCAGCAGCTTACTGGGAATCGGGTATGGCTACACCTTC.